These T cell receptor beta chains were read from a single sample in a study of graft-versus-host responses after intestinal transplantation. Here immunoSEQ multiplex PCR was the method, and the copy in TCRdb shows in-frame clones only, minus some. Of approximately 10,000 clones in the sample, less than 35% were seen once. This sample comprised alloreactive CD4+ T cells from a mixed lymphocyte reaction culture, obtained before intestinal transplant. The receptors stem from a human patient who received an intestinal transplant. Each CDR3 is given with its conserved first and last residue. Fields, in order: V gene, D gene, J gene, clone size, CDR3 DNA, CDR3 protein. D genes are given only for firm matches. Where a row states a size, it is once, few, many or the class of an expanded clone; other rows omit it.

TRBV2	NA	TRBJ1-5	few	TGTGCCAGCAGTGAAGAAATAGTTAGCAATCAGCCCCAGCATTTT	CASSEEIVSNQPQHF
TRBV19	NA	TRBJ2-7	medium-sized	TGTGCCAGTAGTGTCGGGAGCTCCTACGAGCAGTACTTC	CASSVGSSYEQYF
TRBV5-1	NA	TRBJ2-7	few	TGCGCCAGCAGCTTGGTTGACGAGCAGTACTTC	CASSLVDEQYF
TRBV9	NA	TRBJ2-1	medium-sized	TGTGCCAGCAGCAGAACTGACGGCTACAATGAGCAGTTCTTC	CASSRTDGYNEQFF
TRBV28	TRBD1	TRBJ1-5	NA	TGTGCCAGCAGTTTATGGGCGGGGACAGGCGGCAATCAGCCCCAGCATTTT	CASSLWAGTGGNQPQHF
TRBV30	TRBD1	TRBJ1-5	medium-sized	TGTGCCTGGCGAGAACAGGGGCTCGGCAATCAGCCCCAGCATTTT	CAWREQGLGNQPQHF
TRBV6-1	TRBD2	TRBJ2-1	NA	TGTGCCAGCAGTGAAGTTCGTGGCGGGAGTCATGGGTACGGGTACAATGAGCAGTTCTTC	CASSEVRGGSHGYGYNEQFF
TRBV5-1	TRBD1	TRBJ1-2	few	TGCGCCAGCAGCTTGGGACAGGGTCCTAACTATGGCTACACCTTC	CASSLGQGPNYGYTF
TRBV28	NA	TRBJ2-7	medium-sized	TGTGCCAGCAGCGAAAGGACATACTCCTACGAGCAGTACTTC	CASSERTYSYEQYF
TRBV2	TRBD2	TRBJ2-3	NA	TGTGCCAGCAGTACCTTAAGGACTAGTCCATCAGATACGCAGTATTTT	CASSTLRTSPSDTQYF
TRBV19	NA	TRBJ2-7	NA	TGTGCCAGTAGTTCCTCTATCTACGAGCAGTACTTC	CASSSSIYEQYF
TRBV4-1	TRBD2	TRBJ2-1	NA	TGCGCCAGCAGCGAAGCAGGGACTAGCTACCGCAATGAGCAGTTCTTC	CASSEAGTSYRNEQFF
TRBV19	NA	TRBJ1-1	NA	TGTGCCAGTAGTATGGGGCAGGCGAACACTGAAGCTTTCTTT	CASSMGQANTEAFF
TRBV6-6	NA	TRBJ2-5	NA	TGTGCCAGCAGTTTCCTCGGACGGGACCAAGAGACCCAGTACTTC	CASSFLGRDQETQYF
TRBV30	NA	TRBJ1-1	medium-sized	TGTGCCTGGTCCGAGGGTTGGACTGAAGCTTTCTTT	CAWSEGWTEAFF
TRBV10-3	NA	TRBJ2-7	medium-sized	TGTGCCATCAGTGGCCCAGAGGGTTCCTACGAGCAGTACTTC	CAISGPEGSYEQYF
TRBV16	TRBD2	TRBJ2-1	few	TGTGCCAGCAGCCATCTAGCGGGAGGGCCTTGGCAGTTCTTC	CASSHLAGGPWQFF
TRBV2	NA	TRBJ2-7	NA	TGTGCCAGCAGTGGAGGGTGGCAGGACACCTACGAGCAGTACTTC	CASSGGWQDTYEQYF
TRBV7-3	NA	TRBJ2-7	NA	TGTGCCAGCAGCCCGAATGGGGGGAGAGGATACGAGCAGTACTTC	CASSPNGGRGYEQYF
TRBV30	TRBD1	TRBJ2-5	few	TGTGCCTGGGAACAGGGGGCTCAGTACTTC	CAWEQGAQYF
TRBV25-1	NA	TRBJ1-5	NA	TGTGCCAGCCTGGCAGGGCAGGGCTTGGATCAGCCCCAGCATTTT	CASLAGQGLDQPQHF
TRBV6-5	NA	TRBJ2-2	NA	TGTGCCAGCAGTTACAGGGTTGCCGGGGAGCTGTTTTTT	CASSYRVAGELFF
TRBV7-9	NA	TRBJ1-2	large	TGTGCCAGCAGCTTAGGGCGTGGCTACACCTTC	CASSLGRGYTF
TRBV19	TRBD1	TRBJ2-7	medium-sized	TGTGCCAGTAGTTCCTGGGACAGGGGGTTCGAGCAGTACTTC	CASSSWDRGFEQYF
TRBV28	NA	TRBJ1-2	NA	TGTGCCAGCAGTTTAGGTCCGGGAACAGGTAGTCATGGCTACACCTTC	CASSLGPGTGSHGYTF
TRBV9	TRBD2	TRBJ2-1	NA	TGTGCCAGCAGCGTAGGGACTAGCGGATGGGATGAGCAGTTCTTC	CASSVGTSGWDEQFF
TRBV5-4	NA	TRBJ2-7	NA	TGTGCCAGCAGCTTGACAGGCGTCGACGAGCAGTACTTC	CASSLTGVDEQYF
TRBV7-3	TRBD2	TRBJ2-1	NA	TGTGCCAGCGCTGCGGGCGGGAGAGGTTCCAATGAGCAGTTCTTC	CASAAGGRGSNEQFF
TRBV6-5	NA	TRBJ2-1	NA	TGTGCCAGCAGATGGGAGCGCTACAATGAGCAGTTCTTC	CASRWERYNEQFF
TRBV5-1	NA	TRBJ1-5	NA	TGCGCCAGCAGCGAAGGGGTTGGCAATCAGCCCCAGCATTTT	CASSEGVGNQPQHF
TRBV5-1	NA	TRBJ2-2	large	TGCGCCAGCAGCTTGACGATCACCGGGGAGCTGTTTTTT	CASSLTITGELFF
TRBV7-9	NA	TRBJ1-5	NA	TGTGCCAGCAGCTTAGGAGTGGGGGTAAGCAATCAGCCCCAGCATTTT	CASSLGVGVSNQPQHF
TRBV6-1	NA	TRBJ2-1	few	TGTGCCTCCTCGGCGGGGAGCTCCTACAATGAGCAGTTCTTC	CASSAGSSYNEQFF
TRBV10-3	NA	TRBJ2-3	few	TGTGCCATCAGTGTGGGCCCCTGGCTAACCCTCGGGGGTCGCACAGATACGCAGTATTTT	CAISVGPWLTLGGRTDTQYF
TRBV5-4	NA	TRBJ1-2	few	TGTGCCAGCAGCCGACTCGTCAGGGATAAGTCGGTGGGCTACACCTTC	CASSRLVRDKSVGYTF
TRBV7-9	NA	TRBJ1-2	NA	TGTGCCAGCAGCCCCCTAATCTATGGCTACACCTTC	CASSPLIYGYTF
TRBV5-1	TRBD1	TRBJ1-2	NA	TGCGCCAGCAGCCAGGGACAGGGCAGCGTATTAACTAACTATGGCTACACCTTC	CASSQGQGSVLTNYGYTF
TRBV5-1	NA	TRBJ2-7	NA	TGCGCCAGCAGCCTTTTCTCAGGCTTCAGCACCGGGTACGAGCAGTACTTC	CASSLFSGFSTGYEQYF
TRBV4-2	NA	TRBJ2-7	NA	TGTGCCAGCAGCCAAGTCGAAGGGAGCCTCGAGCAGTACTTC	CASSQVEGSLEQYF
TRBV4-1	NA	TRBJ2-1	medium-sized	TGCGCCAGCAGCCAAGTCCCCGATTACGAGGGCGGTGAGCAGTTCTTC	CASSQVPDYEGGEQFF
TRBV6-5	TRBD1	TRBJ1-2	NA	TGTGCCAGGGACAGGGAATACGGCTACACCTTC	CARDREYGYTF
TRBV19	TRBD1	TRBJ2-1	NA	TGTGCCAGTAGTACAGGGGGCGGTTACAATGAGCAGTTCTTC	CASSTGGGYNEQFF
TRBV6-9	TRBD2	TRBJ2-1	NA	TGTGCCAGATTTAGACGAGGGGGACTAGCGACCAATGAGCAGTTCTTC	CARFRRGGLATNEQFF
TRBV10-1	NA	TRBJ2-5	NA	TGCGCCAGCAGTGAGTCGACGGCCCAAGAGACCCAGTACTTC	CASSESTAQETQYF
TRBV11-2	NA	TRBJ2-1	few	TGTGCCAGCAGCCCCTACCCCCAGGGGGCGGGAGTTGTCGGTGAGCAGTTCTTC	CASSPYPQGAGVVGEQFF
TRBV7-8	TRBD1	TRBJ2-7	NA	TGTGCCAGCAGCTCTACAGGGGTTTACACCTACGAGCAGTACTTC	CASSSTGVYTYEQYF
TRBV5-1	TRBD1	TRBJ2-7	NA	TGTGCCAGCAGCGCCGAGACAGGGGGCTCCTACGAGCAGTACTTC	CASSAETGGSYEQYF
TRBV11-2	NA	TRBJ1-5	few	TGTGCCAGCAGCGAAGGCAGATATAGCAATCAGCCCCAGCATTTT	CASSEGRYSNQPQHF